A selection of T cell receptor beta chains follows, all from one sample in a study of follicular helper T cells after annual influenza vaccination. Produced via immunoSEQ multiplex PCR; TCRdb's table is partial and in-frame only. The table records about 10,000 clones, approximately 83% of them present only once. The source was CXCR5- memory CD4+ T cells sorted from blood, collected 7 days after influenza vaccination. Source of these receptors: an adult who received the influenza vaccine. CDR3s include the opening cysteine and the closing phenylalanine or tryptophan. D genes are given only for firm matches. The size of a clone is reported for some rows only, either as once, few or many, or as a class for expanded clones.

len: 14; j_gene: TRBJ1-2; v_gene: TRBV28; abundance: .; d_gene: .; CDR3nt: TGTGCCAGCAGTCTCTCCCGGGAGAGTAATGGCTACACCTTC; CDR3aa: CASSLSRESNGYTF
len: 15; j_gene: TRBJ2-6; v_gene: TRBV7-3; abundance: .; d_gene: .; CDR3nt: TGTGCCAGCAGCCCGATTCACTCTGGGGCCAACGTCCTGACTTTC; CDR3aa: CASSPIHSGANVLTF
len: 12; j_gene: TRBJ1-1; v_gene: TRBV18; abundance: .; d_gene: .; CDR3nt: TGTGCCAGCTCCCCAAGAGGGGCTGAAGCTTTCTTT; CDR3aa: CASSPRGAEAFF
len: 16; j_gene: TRBJ2-7; v_gene: TRBV5-4; abundance: .; d_gene: TRBD1; CDR3nt: TGTGCCAGCAGCTGGGGGACGGGACAGGGGGCCTACGAGCAGTACTTC; CDR3aa: CASSWGTGQGAYEQYF
len: 17; j_gene: TRBJ2-5; v_gene: TRBV5-1; abundance: .; d_gene: TRBD1; CDR3nt: TGCGCCAGCAGCTTGAGCCTTATGCAGGGGGCGGGAGAGACCCAGTACTTC; CDR3aa: CASSLSLMQGAGETQYF
len: 13; j_gene: TRBJ1-6; v_gene: TRBV7-8; abundance: .; d_gene: .; CDR3nt: TGTGCCAGTGCGAGCTCCTATAATTCACCCCTCCACTTT; CDR3aa: CASASSYNSPLHF
len: 12; j_gene: TRBJ1-1; v_gene: TRBV18; abundance: few; d_gene: .; CDR3nt: TGTGCCAGCTCCCAGGGACCGTCTGAAGCTTTCTTT; CDR3aa: CASSQGPSEAFF
len: 15; j_gene: TRBJ1-1; v_gene: TRBV6-5; abundance: .; d_gene: .; CDR3nt: TGTGCCAGCAGTTACTATACCCGTGGAAACACTGAAGCTTTCTTT; CDR3aa: CASSYYTRGNTEAFF
len: 15; j_gene: TRBJ2-7; v_gene: TRBV14; abundance: few; d_gene: TRBD2; CDR3nt: TGTGCCAGCAGCCAAGAGACTAGCGGGGATCTAGAGCAGTACTTC; CDR3aa: CASSQETSGDLEQYF
len: 13; j_gene: TRBJ2-1; v_gene: TRBV5-1; abundance: .; d_gene: .; CDR3nt: TGCGCCAGCAGCTTGGACAGTCTCAATGAGCAGTTCTTC; CDR3aa: CASSLDSLNEQFF
len: 15; j_gene: TRBJ2-5; v_gene: TRBV11-2; abundance: .; d_gene: .; CDR3nt: TGTGCCAGCAGCTTCCCGCCGGGGGCTAGGGAGACCCAGTACTTC; CDR3aa: CASSFPPGARETQYF
len: 14; j_gene: TRBJ2-7; v_gene: TRBV10-3; abundance: few; d_gene: .; CDR3nt: TGTGCCATCAGTGAGTCACAAGACCGTTTCGAGCAGTACTTC; CDR3aa: CAISESQDRFEQYF
len: 18; j_gene: TRBJ2-6; v_gene: TRBV5-4; abundance: .; d_gene: .; CDR3nt: TGTGCCAGCAGCTTGAGCGGCAGGGGCCCGTCTGGGGCCAACGTCCTGACTTTC; CDR3aa: CASSLSGRGPSGANVLTF
len: 17; j_gene: TRBJ2-1; v_gene: TRBV12-2; abundance: .; d_gene: .; CDR3nt: TGTGCAAGTCGCTTAGCGTCCGGGAGGGGAGTAAGGAATGAGCAGTTCTTC; CDR3aa: CASRLASGRGVRNEQFF
len: 16; j_gene: TRBJ2-1; v_gene: TRBV2; abundance: .; d_gene: .; CDR3nt: TGTGCCAGCCGCTCCTATCTAACACAGGCAGGCAATGAGCAGTTCTTC; CDR3aa: CASRSYLTQAGNEQFF
len: 16; j_gene: TRBJ2-1; v_gene: TRBV4-3; abundance: .; d_gene: TRBD1; CDR3nt: TGCGCCAGCAGCCGATCCGGGACAGGGAGATCCAATGAGCAGTTCTTC; CDR3aa: CASSRSGTGRSNEQFF
len: 16; j_gene: TRBJ1-5; v_gene: TRBV15; abundance: medium-sized; d_gene: .; CDR3nt: TGTGCCACCAGCACGTACCAGGGTCGGGGCAATCAGCCCCAGCATTTT; CDR3aa: CATSTYQGRGNQPQHF
len: 17; j_gene: TRBJ2-7; v_gene: TRBV5-6; abundance: few; d_gene: .; CDR3nt: TGTGCCAGCAGCTTGGCCGGCGCGGTCCCATCCTCCTACGAGCAGTACTTC; CDR3aa: CASSLAGAVPSSYEQYF
len: 12; j_gene: TRBJ2-7; v_gene: TRBV19; abundance: .; d_gene: .; CDR3nt: TGTGCCAGTACCGGCAGGGCCTACGAGCAGTACTTC; CDR3aa: CASTGRAYEQYF
len: 15; j_gene: TRBJ2-1; v_gene: TRBV4-3; abundance: .; d_gene: .; CDR3nt: TGCGCCAGCAGCCAGGCCAAGGGGTCCTACAATGAGCAGTTCTTC; CDR3aa: CASSQAKGSYNEQFF
len: 12; j_gene: TRBJ1-2; v_gene: TRBV6-1; abundance: .; d_gene: .; CDR3nt: TGTGCCAGCAGAAGGGCAGGGGCTGGCTACACCTTC; CDR3aa: CASRRAGAGYTF
len: 13; j_gene: TRBJ1-1; v_gene: TRBV27; abundance: .; d_gene: .; CDR3nt: TGTGCCACTTCCGGGGGGGCCTTCGCGGAAGCTTTCTTT; CDR3aa: CATSGGAFAEAFF
len: 16; j_gene: TRBJ2-7; v_gene: TRBV5-8; abundance: few; d_gene: TRBD2; CDR3nt: TGTGCCAGCAGCTTGAGGTCCAGCGGGGGGTTCAGCGAGCAGTACTTC; CDR3aa: CASSLRSSGGFSEQYF
len: 16; j_gene: TRBJ2-3; v_gene: TRBV29-1; abundance: .; d_gene: .; CDR3nt: TGCAGCGTTGAAGATCACGGAGCGGGACAGCGAGATACGCAGTATTTT; CDR3aa: CSVEDHGAGQRDTQYF
len: 15; j_gene: TRBJ2-2; v_gene: TRBV9; abundance: .; d_gene: .; CDR3nt: TGTGCCAGCAGCGTAGAGTTCGGGCCCACCGGGGAGCTGTTTTTT; CDR3aa: CASSVEFGPTGELFF
len: 13; j_gene: TRBJ1-2; v_gene: TRBV14; abundance: .; d_gene: TRBD1; CDR3nt: TGTGCCAGCAGCCAAAACAGGGGCGTGGGCTACACCTTC; CDR3aa: CASSQNRGVGYTF
len: 12; j_gene: TRBJ1-2; v_gene: TRBV30; abundance: .; d_gene: .; CDR3nt: TGTGCCTGGGAGCATCAGGACGATGGCTACACCTTC; CDR3aa: CAWEHQDDGYTF
len: 16; j_gene: TRBJ1-2; v_gene: TRBV4-2; abundance: once; d_gene: TRBD1; CDR3nt: TGTGCCAGCAGCCAAGAGTTAGGACAGGGGGCCGATGGCTACACCTTC; CDR3aa: CASSQELGQGADGYTF
len: 15; j_gene: TRBJ2-5; v_gene: TRBV7-2; abundance: .; d_gene: TRBD1; CDR3nt: TGTGCCAGCAGCCCGAACAGGGGGCCCGCAGAGACCCAGTACTTC; CDR3aa: CASSPNRGPAETQYF
len: 14; j_gene: TRBJ2-2; v_gene: TRBV19; abundance: .; d_gene: TRBD1; CDR3nt: TGTGCCACAGGGACAGGGGGCAATACCGGGGAGCTGTTTTTT; CDR3aa: CATGTGGNTGELFF
len: 16; j_gene: TRBJ2-1; v_gene: TRBV11-3; abundance: .; d_gene: TRBD1; CDR3nt: TGTGCCAGCAGCTTTGCTCCGGGACAGGGGATCAATGAGCAGTTCTTC; CDR3aa: CASSFAPGQGINEQFF
len: 14; j_gene: TRBJ2-5; v_gene: TRBV30; abundance: .; d_gene: TRBD2; CDR3nt: TGTGCCGGGGGGGTAGCGGGAGTAGGCGAGACCCAGTACTTC; CDR3aa: CAGGVAGVGETQYF
len: 16; j_gene: TRBJ2-1; v_gene: TRBV11-3; abundance: .; d_gene: TRBD2; CDR3nt: TGTGCCAGCAGCTTAGATGGCGGGAGTACCTACAATGAGCAGTTCTTC; CDR3aa: CASSLDGGSTYNEQFF
len: 16; j_gene: TRBJ1-1; v_gene: TRBV4-3; abundance: .; d_gene: .; CDR3nt: TGCGCCAGCAGCCAACAACGAGGGACCCGGAACACTGAAGCTTTCTTT; CDR3aa: CASSQQRGTRNTEAFF
len: 18; j_gene: TRBJ2-4; v_gene: TRBV28; abundance: once; d_gene: TRBD2; CDR3nt: TGTGCCAGCAGTTCTTTCGGCGGGAGGCCGAGTCCAAAAAACATTCAGTACTTC; CDR3aa: CASSSFGGRPSPKNIQYF
len: 16; j_gene: TRBJ2-7; v_gene: TRBV7-9; abundance: .; d_gene: TRBD2; CDR3nt: TGTGCCAGCAGCTTCAGACTAGCGGGAGGGCTCAACGAGCAGTACTTC; CDR3aa: CASSFRLAGGLNEQYF
len: 16; j_gene: TRBJ2-7; v_gene: TRBV2; abundance: few; d_gene: .; CDR3nt: TGTGCCAGCAGTTCCCGGGGGGCAGGGCGGCGGTACGAGCAGTACTTC; CDR3aa: CASSSRGAGRRYEQYF
len: 13; j_gene: TRBJ2-2; v_gene: TRBV7-9; abundance: .; d_gene: .; CDR3nt: TGTGCCAGCAGCTTGTCCATCACCGGGGAGCTGTTTTTT; CDR3aa: CASSLSITGELFF
len: 15; j_gene: TRBJ2-1; v_gene: TRBV27; abundance: .; d_gene: TRBD2; CDR3nt: TGTGCCAGCAGGCGGACTAGCGGCGACTACAATGAGCAGTTCTTC; CDR3aa: CASRRTSGDYNEQFF
len: 15; j_gene: TRBJ2-7; v_gene: TRBV14; abundance: .; d_gene: TRBD1; CDR3nt: TGTGCCAGCAGCCGAAAGACAGGGGCTTTTTACGAGCAGTACTTC; CDR3aa: CASSRKTGAFYEQYF
len: 14; j_gene: TRBJ1-5; v_gene: TRBV28; abundance: .; d_gene: TRBD1; CDR3nt: TGTGCCAGCAAGGACAGGGGATCCAATCAGCCCCAGCATTTT; CDR3aa: CASKDRGSNQPQHF
len: 14; j_gene: TRBJ1-2; v_gene: TRBV18; abundance: .; d_gene: .; CDR3nt: TGTGCCAGCTCAATAGAAGAGATTAACTATGGCTACACCTTC; CDR3aa: CASSIEEINYGYTF
len: 15; j_gene: TRBJ2-1; v_gene: TRBV28; abundance: .; d_gene: TRBD2; CDR3nt: TGTGCCAGCAGTTTTCCGGGACTAGCGGGGTCTGAGCAGTTCTTC; CDR3aa: CASSFPGLAGSEQFF
len: 14; j_gene: TRBJ1-1; v_gene: TRBV6-1; abundance: once; d_gene: .; CDR3nt: TGTGCCAGCAGTGACCCGGGACGGCACACTGAAGCTTTCTTT; CDR3aa: CASSDPGRHTEAFF
len: 19; j_gene: TRBJ2-6; v_gene: TRBV21-1; abundance: .; d_gene: .; CDR3nt: TGTGCCAGCAGCAGAGGGACAGGGGCTCCCTCGTCTGGGGCCAACGTCCTGACTTTC; CDR3aa: CASSRGTGAPSSGANVLTF
len: 13; j_gene: TRBJ1-1; v_gene: TRBV18; abundance: .; d_gene: TRBD1; CDR3nt: TGTGCCAGCTCAAGTACAGGGGACACTGAAGCTTTCTTT; CDR3aa: CASSSTGDTEAFF
len: 17; j_gene: TRBJ1-4; v_gene: TRBV25-1; abundance: .; d_gene: .; CDR3nt: TGTGCCAGTACCGCAGCCGTCGGGCAGAGAACTAATGAAAAACTGTTTTTT; CDR3aa: CASTAAVGQRTNEKLFF
len: 14; j_gene: TRBJ2-3; v_gene: TRBV2; abundance: .; d_gene: .; CDR3nt: TGTGCCAGCAGTGAACACAGTAGCACAGATACGCAGTATTTT; CDR3aa: CASSEHSSTDTQYF
len: 16; j_gene: TRBJ2-7; v_gene: TRBV5-1; abundance: few; d_gene: TRBD1; CDR3nt: TGCGCCAGCAGCTTGGCGGCGGGACAGGGGGCCTACGAGCAGTACTTC; CDR3aa: CASSLAAGQGAYEQYF
len: 14; j_gene: TRBJ2-5; v_gene: TRBV6-6; abundance: .; d_gene: .; CDR3nt: TGTGCCAGCAGTTACTCCGGCAGTAGGGAGACCCAGTACTTC; CDR3aa: CASSYSGSRETQYF
len: 13; j_gene: TRBJ2-7; v_gene: TRBV18; abundance: .; d_gene: TRBD1; CDR3nt: TGTGCCAGTCACGGGACAGGGACTTACGAGCAGTACTTC; CDR3aa: CASHGTGTYEQYF
len: 14; j_gene: TRBJ2-7; v_gene: TRBV5-8; abundance: .; d_gene: .; CDR3nt: TGTGCCAGCAGCTGGGAGCCAGATATGAGGCAGGGGTACTTC; CDR3aa: CASSWEPDMRQGYF
len: 17; j_gene: TRBJ1-6; v_gene: TRBV11-2; abundance: .; d_gene: .; CDR3nt: TGTGCCAGCAGCTCGCTTAATAACGCAGGGGATATTTCACCCCTCCACTTT; CDR3aa: CASSSLNNAGDISPLHF